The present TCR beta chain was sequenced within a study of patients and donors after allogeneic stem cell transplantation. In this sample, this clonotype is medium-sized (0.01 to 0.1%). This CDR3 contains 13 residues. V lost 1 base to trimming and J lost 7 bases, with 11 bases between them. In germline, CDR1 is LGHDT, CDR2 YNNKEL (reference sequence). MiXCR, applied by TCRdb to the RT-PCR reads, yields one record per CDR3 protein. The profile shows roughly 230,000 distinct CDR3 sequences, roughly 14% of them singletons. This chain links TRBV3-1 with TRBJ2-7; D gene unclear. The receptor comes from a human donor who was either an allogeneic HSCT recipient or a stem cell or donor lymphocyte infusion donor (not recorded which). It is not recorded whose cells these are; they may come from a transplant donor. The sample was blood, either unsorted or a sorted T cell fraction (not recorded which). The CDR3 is CASSQVDNGEQYF. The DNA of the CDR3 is TGTGCCAGCAGCCAAGTAGACAACGGAGAGCAGTACTTC.